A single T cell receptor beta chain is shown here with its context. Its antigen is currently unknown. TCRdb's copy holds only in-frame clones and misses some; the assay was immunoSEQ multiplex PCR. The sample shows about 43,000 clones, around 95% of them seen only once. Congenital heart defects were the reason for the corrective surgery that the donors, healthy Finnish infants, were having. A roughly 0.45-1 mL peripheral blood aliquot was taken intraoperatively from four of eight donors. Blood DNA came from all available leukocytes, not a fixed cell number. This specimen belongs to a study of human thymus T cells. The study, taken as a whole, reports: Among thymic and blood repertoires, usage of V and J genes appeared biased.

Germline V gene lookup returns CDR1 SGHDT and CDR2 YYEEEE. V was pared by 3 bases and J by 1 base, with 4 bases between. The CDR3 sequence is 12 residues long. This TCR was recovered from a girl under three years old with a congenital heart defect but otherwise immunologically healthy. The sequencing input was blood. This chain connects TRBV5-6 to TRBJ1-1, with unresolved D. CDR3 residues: CASSSQNTEAFF. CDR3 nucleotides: TGTGCCAGCAGCTCGCAGAACACTGAAGCTTTCTTT.